The source of this T cell receptor beta chain is a study of T cell responses to AZD1222 COVID-19 vaccine. The table came from immunoSEQ multiplex PCR; TCRdb's copy has only in-frame clones and leaves some out. The sample has 95,000 to 150,000 clones, about 90% seen once. Study findings and constraints: Vaccination with two AZD1222 doses was followed by a rise in Spike-specific TCR breadth and depth. The donor group comprised mostly white British people and more females; the analysis possibly underestimated clonal diversity. Unmutated regions of variants are reportedly targeted by nearly half of spike-specific TCRs.

Note on this clone: Antigen: not known.

Sequencing used peripheral blood, obtained on day 0 of AZD1222 vaccination. The TCR was taken from an adult in good health.

The CDR3 bases are TGTGCCAGCAGCTTAGTCCGTGGGGACGAGCAGTACTTC. Translation: CASSLVRGDEQYF. The chain links TRBV11-2 to TRBJ2-7; no firm D call. The V end lost 1 base, the J end lost 5 bases, and 9 bases lay between the germline ends. This CDR3 is built from 13 residues. The V gene's germline CDR1 is SGHAT and CDR2 FQNNGV.